These 16 T cell receptor beta chains were all obtained from the same sample, sequenced in a study of shared clonotypes between healthy human individuals. TCRdb keeps only in-frame clones here, not all; method: immunoSEQ multiplex PCR. The sample yields 650,000 to 800,000 clones, roughly 94% seen once. Only CD45RO-negative cells positively selected for CCR7 counted as naive CD8 cells, so terminally differentiated effector memory CD45RA+ cells were excluded. The sample comprised naive CD8+ T cells sorted from blood. The receptors shown here come from a man younger than 45 in good health.

This chain uses TRBV6-5 with TRBJ2-7; 7 positions agree with TRBD1. V lost 4 bases and J lost 5; bases outside the gene matches: 2. From germline, CDR1 is MNHEY and CDR2 SVGAGI. The CDR3 is 12 amino acids. The CDR3 nucleotides read TGTGCCAGCAGTTCCACAGGGGACGAGCAGTACTTC. It is translated as CASSSTGDEQYF.

Only a few counts were recorded for this clone. Other DNA sequences in this sample translate to the same CDR3. The V gene is TRBV11-3, the J gene TRBJ2-7, with 7 bases that match TRBD1. V dropped 0 bases and J dropped 0; count of bases not matched to a gene: 2. The V gene's germline CDR1 is SGHNT and CDR2 YENEEA. The CDR3 is 15 amino acids. The CDR3 here is CASSLEGDSSYEQYF. In DNA, the CDR3 is TGTGCCAGCAGCTTAGAGGGGGACAGCTCCTACGAGCAGTACTTC.

This chain uses TRBV6-5 with TRBJ2-1, with unresolved D. Germline CDR1 reads MNHEY; CDR2 reads SVGAGI. Trimming took off 0 bases at V and 11 bases at J, with 17 bases between the two ends. The CDR3 runs to 15 residues. As DNA, the CDR3 is TGTGCCAGCAGTTACTCGGGATCTGGAATTGGTAAGCAGTTCTTC. Translated, it gives CASSYSGSGIGKQFF.

The J gene is TRBJ2-7, the V gene TRBV7-9; 10 bases are shared with TRBD1. The CDR3 totals 14 residues. With 4 bases clipped from V and 2 bases from J, the junction kept 2 bases outside the gene matches. Germline loops: CDR1 SEHNR, CDR2 FQNEAQ (reference sequence). The CDR3 region is CASSSGTGAYEQYF. The CDR3 DNA is TGTGCCAGCAGCTCCGGGACAGGGGCCTACGAGCAGTACTTC.

The chain has TRBV7-9 and TRBJ2-5, with TRBD1 matching 10 bases. V trimming: 6 bases; J trimming: 3 bases; junction bases outside the gene matches: 10. The CDR3 covers 16 residues. Germline values: CDR1 SEHNR, CDR2 FQNEAQ (reference sequence). CDR3 coding DNA: TGTGCCAGCAGTCCTCATCCGGGGACAGGGGAAGAGACCCAGTACTTC. Protein: CASSPHPGTGEETQYF.

The rearrangement joins TRBV7-9 to TRBJ1-2; tentative D call: TRBD1 (6 bases). With 0 bases removed from V and 4 bases from J, the gap between germline ends came to 9 bases. Germline lookup yields CDR1 SEHNR and CDR2 FQNEAQ (reference sequence). This CDR3 comprises 14 residues. The CDR3 sequence is CASSLAWDIYGYTF. The CDR3 region has the DNA TGTGCCAGCAGCTTAGCCTGGGACATCTATGGCTACACCTTC. Using reference TRBV7-9 and TRBJ1-2 for the parts outside the CDR3, the full variable domain is DTGVSQNPRHKITKRGQNVTFRCDPISEHNRLYWYRQTLGQGPEFLTYFQNEAQLEKSRLLSDRFSAERPKGSFSTLEIQRTEQGDSAMYLCASSLAWDIYGYTFGSGTRLTVV.

V usage is TRBV7-8 and J usage is TRBJ1-1; 10 bases are shared with TRBD1. The CDR3 length is 18 residues. Per germline, CDR1 SGHVS and CDR2 FQNEAQ. J lost 3 bases, V lost 6 bases, and 16 bases had no gene match. CDR3 coding DNA: TGTGCCAGCAGGCGCCCTCTGACAGGGGGCGAGGACGACACTGAAGCTTTCTTT. The encoded protein is CASRRPLTGGEDDTEAFF.

This sequence joins TRBV5-4 and TRBJ2-7, with TRBD1 identical over 7 bases. V trimming: 4 bases; J trimming: 3 bases; junction bases outside the gene matches: 4. This CDR3 spans 13 amino acids. Germline V lookup: CDR1 SGHNT, CDR2 YYREEE (reference sequence). CDR3 in amino acids: CASSTGTDYEQYF. CDR3 DNA sequence: TGTGCCAGCAGCACTGGGACAGACTACGAGCAGTACTTC.

This chain links TRBV6-5 with TRBJ2-5; 9 bases agree with TRBD1. The CDR3 is 14 residues long. Trimming removed 7 bases from V and 5 bases from J; junction bases left unmatched: 8. Germline V gene data show CDR1 as MNHEY and CDR2 as SVGAGI. The CDR3 DNA sequence: TGTGCCAGCACCGCGGGACAGGGTGTGGAGACCCAGTACTTC. Its protein is CASTAGQGVETQYF.

On this clone: The same CDR3 can be traced to other DNA sequences in this sample. The rearrangement links TRBV9 to TRBJ2-2; TRBD2 might be the D (5 bases). The CDR3 contains 15 residues. V was pared by 0 bases and J by 5 bases, with 11 bases between. Germline loops: CDR1 SGDLS, CDR2 YYNGEE. The CDR3 coding sequence is TGTGCCAGCAGCGTAGGTGGGAGCGGAACCGGGGAGCTGTTTTTT. As protein: CASSVGGSGTGELFF.

This chain links TRBV7-3 with TRBJ1-1; 8 bases match TRBD1. Per germline, CDR1 SGHTA and CDR2 FQGTGA. V lost 6 bases, J lost 1 base, and 4 bases stayed unmatched. There are 14 residues in the CDR3. CDR3 nucleotides: TGTGCCAGCAGGGAGACAGGGGCGAACACTGAAGCTTTCTTT. Translated: CASRETGANTEAFF.

The chain carries TRBV7-6 and TRBJ2-1; 7 positions match TRBD1. The V gene's germline CDR1 is SGHVS and CDR2 FNYEAQ. V shed 3 bases, J shed 0 bases, and the junction held 11 bases outside the gene matches. There are 18 residues in the CDR3. In DNA, the CDR3 is TGTGCCAGCAGCTTGGGCACCCGGGACAGCCGCTCCTACAATGAGCAGTTCTTC. Protein sequence: CASSLGTRDSRSYNEQFF.

The chain uses TRBV6-1 and TRBJ2-7, with a possible D match to TRBD2 (6 bases). The CDR3 is 13 amino acids. V dropped 10 bases and J dropped 2 bases, with 15 bases sitting between them. Germline CDR1 reads MNHNS; CDR2 reads SASEGT. The CDR3 nucleotides read TGTGCCACCCGAAGCGGAGGGGCCTACGAGCAGTACTTC. It encodes CATRSGGAYEQYF.

This sequence joins TRBV29-1 and TRBJ2-7, with D possibly being TRBD1 (6 bases). In germline, CDR1 is SQVTM, CDR2 ANQGSEA. V was shortened by 3 bases and J by 1 base, with 13 bases between the two germline ends. There are 14 residues in the CDR3. In DNA form, the CDR3 reads TGCAGCGTTGATGACCCAGGGGAGTCCTACGAGCAGTACTTC. Its protein product is CSVDDPGESYEQYF.

The V and J genes are TRBV9 and TRBJ2-3, with 7 positions matching TRBD2. From germline, CDR1 is SGDLS and CDR2 YYNGEE. This CDR3 comprises 17 residues. V was clipped by 3 bases and J by 4 bases; unmatched bases: 14. This chain's CDR3 is CASSGIQREAFPDTQYF. CDR3 in DNA: TGTGCCAGCAGCGGGATCCAGCGGGAAGCATTTCCAGATACGCAGTATTTT. The full variable domain, with the rest looked up from reference TRBV9 and TRBJ2-3, is DSGVTQTPKHLITATGQRVTLRCSPRSGDLSVYWYQQSLDQGLQFLIQYYNGEERAKGNILERFSAQQFPDLHSELNLSSLELGDSALYFCASSGIQREAFPDTQYFGPGTRLTVL.

The CDR3: CASSAGLAGAYEQFF. In nucleotides, the CDR3 is TGTGCCAGCAGCGCGGGACTAGCGGGAGCATATGAGCAGTTCTTC. The chain recombines TRBV7-8 with TRBJ2-1; 14 nucleotides agree with TRBD2. CDR3 size: 15 residues. Trimming took 5 bases from V and 8 from J; bases not matched to a gene: 5. Germline CDR1 and CDR2: SGHVS and FQNEAQ. Drawing the rest from reference TRBV7-8 and TRBJ2-1, the complete variable domain is GAGVSQSPRYKVAKRGQDVALRCDPISGHVSLFWYQQALGQGPEFLTYFQNEAQLDKSGLPSDRFFAERPEGSVSTLKIQRTQQEDSAVYLCASSAGLAGAYEQFFGPGTRLTVL.